Listed below are T cell receptor beta chains from one sample, sequenced in a study of technical replicates of blood from a few donors. Libraries were prepared by immunoSEQ multiplex PCR; TCRdb keeps only in-frame clonotypes and omits some of them. Counted here are roughly 50,000 clones, roughly 95% occurring once; the ten biggest clones make up around 4.2%. Sequences were obtained from PBMCs. These receptors were obtained from a human donor in good health. Some clones in this sample may be carry-over from other donors' samples. CDR3s include the opening cysteine and the closing phenylalanine or tryptophan. A D gene is named only where the DNA matches it firmly. Rows may omit the clone size; those that give it use once, few, many or a size class.

D	J	V	size	CDR3	DNA
TRBD1	TRBJ1-2	TRBV6-6	.	CASRLGQGDGYTF	TGTGCCAGCAGACTCGGACAGGGTGATGGCTACACCTTC
.	TRBJ2-7	TRBV6-6	.	CASSYNSGYEQYF	TGTGCCAGCAGTTATAATAGCGGATACGAGCAGTACTTC
.	TRBJ2-5	TRBV7-8	.	CASSLGAVWETQYF	TGTGCCAGCAGCTTAGGTGCGGTGTGGGAGACCCAGTACTTC
.	TRBJ1-2	TRBV4-2	.	CASSQGLNYGYTF	TGTGCCAGCAGCCAGGGCCTTAACTATGGCTACACCTTC
.	TRBJ2-3	TRBV6-5	.	CASRSGYTDTQYF	TGTGCCAGCAGGTCCGGTTACACAGATACGCAGTATTTT
TRBD1	TRBJ2-7	TRBV6-5	once	CASSWRTGVPSYEQYF	TGTGCCAGCAGTTGGCGGACAGGAGTCCCCTCCTACGAGCAGTACTTC
TRBD2	TRBJ2-1	TRBV6-1	.	CASSERPPTSGGPYNEQFF	TGTGCCAGCAGTGAACGCCCGCCCACTAGCGGGGGGCCCTACAATGAGCAGTTCTTC
.	TRBJ2-2	TRBV11-3	once	CASSFSTGTNTGELFF	TGTGCCAGCAGCTTCTCAACGGGAACGAACACCGGGGAGCTGTTTTTT
.	TRBJ1-2	TRBV5-6	.	CASSLDSGYTF	TGTGCCAGCAGCTTGGATAGTGGCTACACCTTC
TRBD2	TRBJ2-5	TRBV7-2	.	CASSSGLAGGQETQYF	TGTGCCAGCAGCTCGGGACTAGCGGGGGGACAAGAGACCCAGTACTTC
TRBD2	TRBJ2-7	TRBV18	.	CASSPGILAEPYEQYF	TGTGCCAGCTCACCGGGTATCCTAGCGGAACCCTACGAGCAGTACTTC
TRBD1	TRBJ1-2	TRBV15	.	CATSRDRGQYGYTF	TGTGCCACCAGCAGAGATAGGGGGCAATATGGCTACACCTTC
.	TRBJ1-1	TRBV5-4	.	CASRPPGGRGNTEAFF	TGTGCCAGCAGGCCTCCCGGGGGTCGGGGGAACACTGAAGCTTTCTTT
TRBD1	TRBJ2-5	TRBV6-6	.	CASSYRGLGETQYF	TGTGCCAGCAGTTACAGGGGGCTCGGGGAGACCCAGTACTTC
.	TRBJ1-2	TRBV4-3	.	CASSQDYVPTSGYTF	TGCGCCAGCAGCCAAGATTATGTCCCTACCTCTGGCTACACCTTC
.	TRBJ1-2	TRBV10-3	.	CAISESPAITANYGYTF	TGTGCCATCAGTGAGTCTCCAGCAATTACAGCTAACTATGGCTACACCTTC